The TCR beta chain described here comes from a study of T cell responses to AZD1222 COVID-19 vaccine. Generated by immunoSEQ multiplex PCR, the TCRdb table keeps only in-frame clones and is missing some. The table lists roughly 100,000 clones, roughly 90% of them singletons. CDR3 size: 16 residues. This chain uses TRBV12-2 with TRBJ2-3; no DNA check was done on the table's D call, TRBD2. TRBV12-2 is recorded as a pseudogene. The sequence was obtained from an adult in good health. The material sequenced was peripheral blood, taken on day 0 of AZD1222 vaccination. In DNA form, the CDR3 reads TGTGCAAGTCGCCCCAGACTAGCGGGAAACGCAGATACGCAGTATTTT. The encoded protein is CASRPRLAGNADTQYF.